This TCR beta chain was retrieved from a study of shared clonotypes between healthy human individuals. The wider study: Used for every donor were three CD4 naive, three CD4 memory, two CD8 naive and one CD8 memory plate.

The CDR3 runs 15 residues. Germline V gives CDR1 MGHRA, CDR2 YSYEKL. With 0 bases removed from V and 6 bases from J, the gap between germline ends came to 12 bases. The data were produced by immunoSEQ multiplex PCR, yet TCRdb's version contains in-frame clones alone and is incomplete. Of some 2 million clones in the sample, roughly 94% were seen once. Findings and caveats of the study: Blood was the only sampled material, and tissue repertoires likely differ. Roughly 5% of naive CD4 clonotypes were common to several donors.

In the case of this clone: What it recognizes is unknown.

Selected positively for CCR7 and CD45RO-negative, naive CD8 cells excluded terminally differentiated effector memory CD45RA+ cells. None of the donors, who were healthy HIV-negative adults, had recently had acute infections or vaccinations. The sequenced material came from naive CD8+ T cells sorted from blood. The chain recombines TRBV4-1 with TRBJ2-1; possibly TRBD2 for D (6 bases). The sequence came from a young man in good health. The CDR3 coding sequence is TGCGCCAGCAGCCAAGATGGGGGGAAGGGCAATGAGCAGTTCTTC. Translating it yields CASSQDGGKGNEQFF.